Shown below are 24 T cell receptor beta chains from a single sample sequenced in a study of monozygotic twins with inflammatory bowel disease. With the 5' RACE reads reprocessed, TCRdb shows one record per CDR3 protein and no DNA. The sample has hundreds of thousands of distinct CDR3 sequences; the top ten hold 2.4%. The sample consisted of blood. These receptors all come from a human donor with ulcerative colitis or Crohn's disease, or a healthy co-twin of an affected twin (not recorded which).

This sequence joins TRBV20-1 and TRBJ2-7; TCRdb's assignment of TRBD1 cannot be checked, as there is no DNA. The V gene's germline CDR1 is DFQATT and CDR2 SNEGSKA (reference sequence). The CDR3 is made up of 15 amino acids. The CDR3 region is CSACDWDRDPNEQYF.

This chain's CDR3 is CASSERGEQFF. The V gene is TRBV6-1, the J gene TRBJ2-1; TCRdb lists TRBD1, though no DNA is available to test this call. Germline V gene lookup returns CDR1 MNHNS and CDR2 SASEGT. CDR3 size: 11 residues.

The chain has TRBV12-3 or TRBV12-4 and TRBJ2-2. The CDR3 sequence is 14 residues long. Here the CDR3 reads CASSLGVVTGELFF.

CDR3 loop: CASSKAGGNEQFF. V usage is TRBV18 and J usage is TRBJ2-1; TCRdb's assignment of TRBD2 cannot be checked, as there is no DNA. Germline loops: CDR1 KGHSH, CDR2 LQKENI. The CDR3 has 13 amino acids.

The V gene is TRBV20-1, the J gene TRBJ2-6; TCRdb names TRBD1, which stays unverified in the absence of DNA. From germline, CDR1 is DFQATT and CDR2 SNEGSKA (reference sequence). The CDR3 extends over 20 amino acids. CDR3: CSARAPVGEEAFSGANVLTF.

The chain has TRBV29-1 and TRBJ2-6. This CDR3 is built from 16 residues. The germline gives CDR1 SQVTM, CDR2 ANQGSEA. This CDR3 is CSVGGVEDSGANVLTF.

The J gene is TRBJ2-7, the V gene TRBV6-5; TCRdb returns TRBD1, unconfirmable since there is no DNA. Germline CDR1 is MNHEY and CDR2 is SVGAGI. The CDR3 extends over 13 amino acids. The CDR3 spells CASSRDVFYEQYF.

The chain couples TRBV12-3 or TRBV12-4 to TRBJ1-6; the TCRdb D gene call, TRBD1, has no DNA to confirm it. This CDR3 is built from 16 residues. The CDR3 loop is CASRKIRGPLSSPLHF.

This chain uses TRBV29-1 with TRBJ1-1. CDR3 size: 11 residues. Germline CDR1 and CDR2: SQVTM and ANQGSEA. CDR3 residues: CSVASGTEAFF.

V and J are TRBV6-5 and TRBJ2-3; absent DNA, TCRdb's TRBD2 call cannot be checked. The CDR3 loop spans 18 amino acids. In germline, CDR1 is MNHEY, CDR2 SVGAGI. The CDR3 loop is CATPLRAGTLGTEDTQYF.

The V gene is TRBV27, the J gene TRBJ1-1; TCRdb's D call of TRBD1 is untestable without DNA. Germline assignment: CDR1 MNHEY and CDR2 SMNVEV (reference sequence). The CDR3 length is 15 residues. The CDR3 spells CASSLSTGTNTEAFF.

This rearrangement joins TRBV12-3 or TRBV12-4 to TRBJ1-2; TCRdb names TRBD1, which stays unverified in the absence of DNA. This CDR3 contains 14 residues. CDR3 in amino acids: CASTQWERNYGYTF.

This chain links TRBV7-3 with TRBJ2-1; TCRdb proposes TRBD2, but this gene call is untestable without DNA. Per the germline V gene, CDR1 is SGHTA and CDR2 is FQGTGA. The CDR3 is 16 residues long. The CDR3 region is CASSLGGTSVHNEQFF. The complete variable domain, with remaining parts taken from reference TRBV7-3 and TRBJ2-1, reads GAGVSQTPSNKVTEKGKYVELRCDPISGHTALYWYRQSLGQGPEFLIYFQGTGAADDSGLPNDRFFAVRPEGSVSTLKIQRTERGDSAVYLCASSLGGTSVHNEQFFGPGTRLTVL.

The V call is TRBV7-2, the J call TRBJ2-1; TCRdb's D call, TRBD1, is unchecked because there is no DNA. Germline V gene sequence: CDR1 SGHTA, CDR2 FQGNSA. The CDR3 has 15 residues. The CDR3 protein is CARTGRDRYYNEQFF.

The gene calls are TRBV5-1 and TRBJ1-5; lacking DNA, the TRBD1 call made by TCRdb goes unchecked. CDR3 length equals 15 residues. CDR1 is SGHRS, CDR2 YFSETQ, per germline. The CDR3 sequence is CASRLTGNSNQPQHF. The variable domain in full, completed from reference TRBV5-1 and TRBJ1-5, reads KAGVTQTPRYLIKTRGQQVTLSCSPISGHRSVSWYQQTPGQGLQFLFEYFSETQRNKGNFPGRFSGRQFSNSRSEMNVSTLELGDSALYLCASRLTGNSNQPQHFGDGTRLSIL.

CDR3 in amino acids: CASSFGGSHGYTF. V is TRBV27 and J is TRBJ1-2; the D call of TRBD1 rests on TCRdb alone, since no DNA is present to check it. The CDR3 has 13 amino acids. CDR1 and CDR2 (germline): MNHEY, SMNVEV (reference sequence).

This sequence joins TRBV3-1 and TRBJ2-3; TCRdb's assignment of TRBD1 cannot be checked, as there is no DNA. The CDR3 runs 16 residues. Germline values: CDR1 LGHDT, CDR2 YNNKEL (reference sequence). The CDR3 here is CASSQDWGGLTDTQYF.

The rearrangement joins TRBV7-9 to TRBJ1-1; TCRdb calls TRBD1, which cannot be checked without DNA. This CDR3 comprises 13 residues. The germline V gene has CDR1 SEHNR and CDR2 FQNEAQ (reference sequence). CDR3 protein: CASPPPGSTEAFF.

The V call is TRBV5-1, the J call TRBJ2-7; absent DNA, TCRdb's TRBD2 call cannot be checked. The CDR3 spans 15 residues. Per germline, CDR1 SGHRS and CDR2 YFSETQ. CDR3 sequence reads: CASSLESMRGHEQYF.

The CDR3: CASSQAGGRFYEQYF. This chain connects TRBV27 to TRBJ2-7; the TCRdb call, TRBD1, lacks DNA for checking. Germline V gives CDR1 MNHEY, CDR2 SMNVEV (reference sequence). CDR3 size: 15 residues.

V usage is TRBV29-1 and J usage is TRBJ2-3; the TCRdb D gene call, TRBD1, has no DNA to confirm it. The CDR3 length is 15 residues. Germline V lookup: CDR1 SQVTM, CDR2 ANQGSEA. CDR3 amino acids: CSVIPGTIATDTQYF.

The CDR3 loop reads CSVSSMNTEAFF. The genes are TRBV29-1 and TRBJ1-1. The CDR3 runs 12 residues. CDR1 is SQVTM, CDR2 ANQGSEA, per germline.

The chain is built from TRBV6-5 and TRBJ2-2. Germline assignment: CDR1 MNHEY and CDR2 SVGAGI. CDR3 size: 14 residues. The CDR3 here is CASSYRRGTGELFF.

V usage is TRBV5-1 and J usage is TRBJ2-6; the TCRdb D gene call, TRBD2, has no DNA to confirm it. The length of the CDR3 is 16 residues. Germline CDR1 is SGHRS and CDR2 is YFSETQ. CDR3 sequence reads: CASSEGLISGANVLTF.